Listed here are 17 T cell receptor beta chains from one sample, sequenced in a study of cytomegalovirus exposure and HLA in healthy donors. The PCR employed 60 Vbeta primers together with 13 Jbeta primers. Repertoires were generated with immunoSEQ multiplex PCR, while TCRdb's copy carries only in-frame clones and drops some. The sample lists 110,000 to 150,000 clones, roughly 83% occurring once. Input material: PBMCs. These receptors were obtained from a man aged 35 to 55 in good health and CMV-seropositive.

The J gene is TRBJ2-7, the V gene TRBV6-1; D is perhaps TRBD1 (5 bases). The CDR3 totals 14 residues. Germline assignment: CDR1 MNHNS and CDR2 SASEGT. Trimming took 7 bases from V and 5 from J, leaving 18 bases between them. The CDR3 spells CASTNNPGSHEQYF. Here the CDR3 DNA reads TGTGCCAGCACCAACAACCCAGGGTCTCACGAGCAGTACTTC.

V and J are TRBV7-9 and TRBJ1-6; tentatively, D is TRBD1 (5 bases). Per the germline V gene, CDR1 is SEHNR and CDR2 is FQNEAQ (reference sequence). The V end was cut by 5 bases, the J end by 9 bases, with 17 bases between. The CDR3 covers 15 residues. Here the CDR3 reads CASSGGDSRASPLHF. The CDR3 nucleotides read TGTGCCAGCAGCGGAGGGGACTCCAGGGCTTCACCCCTCCACTTT.

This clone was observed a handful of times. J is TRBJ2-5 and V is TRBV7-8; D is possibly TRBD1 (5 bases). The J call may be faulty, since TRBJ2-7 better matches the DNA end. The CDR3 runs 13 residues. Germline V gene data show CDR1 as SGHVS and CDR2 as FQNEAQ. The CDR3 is CASSPDISYEQYF. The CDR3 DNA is TGTGCCAGCAGCCCGGACATCTCCTACGAGCAGTACTTC.

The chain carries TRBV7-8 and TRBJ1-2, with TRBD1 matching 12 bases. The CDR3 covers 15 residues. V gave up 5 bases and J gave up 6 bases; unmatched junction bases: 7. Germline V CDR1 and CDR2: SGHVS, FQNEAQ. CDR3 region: CASSLGGTGGDGYTF. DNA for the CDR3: TGTGCCAGCAGCCTAGGGGGGACAGGGGGCGATGGCTACACCTTC.

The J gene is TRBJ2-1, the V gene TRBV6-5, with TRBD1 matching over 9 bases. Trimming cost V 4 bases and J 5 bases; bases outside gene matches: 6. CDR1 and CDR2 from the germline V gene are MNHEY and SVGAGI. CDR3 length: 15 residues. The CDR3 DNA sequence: TGTGCCAGCAGTTTATCGGGACAGGGACACAATGAGCAGTTCTTC. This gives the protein CASSLSGQGHNEQFF.

CDR3 DNA: TGTGCCAGCAGCTCCGGCCGAGGCTACGAGCAGTACTTC. Translated: CASSSGRGYEQYF. The chain carries TRBV9 and TRBJ2-7; unclear D gene. The CDR3 runs to 13 residues. Germline values: CDR1 SGDLS, CDR2 YYNGEE. V shed 4 bases and J shed 3 bases, with 11 bases lying between them.

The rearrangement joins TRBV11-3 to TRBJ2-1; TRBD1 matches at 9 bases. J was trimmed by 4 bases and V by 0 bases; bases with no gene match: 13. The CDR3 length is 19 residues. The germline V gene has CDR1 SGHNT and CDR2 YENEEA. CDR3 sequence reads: CASSLDGVKQGALYNEQFF. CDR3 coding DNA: TGTGCCAGCAGCTTAGATGGTGTGAAACAGGGGGCATTGTACAATGAGCAGTTCTTC.

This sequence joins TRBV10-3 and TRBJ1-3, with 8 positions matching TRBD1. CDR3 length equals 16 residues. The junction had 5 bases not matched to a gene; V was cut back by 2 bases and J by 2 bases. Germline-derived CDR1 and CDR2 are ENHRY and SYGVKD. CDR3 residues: CAISEGDRSPGNTIYF. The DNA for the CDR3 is TGTGCCATCAGTGAGGGGGACAGGAGCCCTGGAAACACCATATATTTT.

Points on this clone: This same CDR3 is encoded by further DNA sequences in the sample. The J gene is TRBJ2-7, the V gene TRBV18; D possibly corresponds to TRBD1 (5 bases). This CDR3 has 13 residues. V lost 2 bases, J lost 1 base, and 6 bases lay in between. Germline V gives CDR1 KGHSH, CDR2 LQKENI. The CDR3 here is CASSPRGSYEQYF. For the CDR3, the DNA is TGTGCCAGCTCACCAAGGGGTTCCTACGAGCAGTACTTC. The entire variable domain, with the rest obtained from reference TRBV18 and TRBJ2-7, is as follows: NAGVMQNPRHLVRRRGQEARLRCSPMKGHSHVYWYRQLPEEGLKFMVYLQKENIIDESGMPKERFSAEFPKEGPSILRIQQVVRGDSAAYFCASSPRGSYEQYFGPGTRLTVT.

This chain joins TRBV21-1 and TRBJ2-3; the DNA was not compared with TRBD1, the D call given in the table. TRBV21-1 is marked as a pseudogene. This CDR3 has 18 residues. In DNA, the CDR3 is TGTGCCAGCAGCAACCGGGACAGCAAAGGGGCTAGCACAGATACGCAGTATTTT. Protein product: CASSNRDSKGASTDTQYF.

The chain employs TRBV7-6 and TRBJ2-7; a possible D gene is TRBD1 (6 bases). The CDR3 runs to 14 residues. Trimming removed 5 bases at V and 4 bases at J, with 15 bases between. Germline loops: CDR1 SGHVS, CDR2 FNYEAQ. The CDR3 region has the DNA TGTGCCAGCAGCCCGGACAGAGGAAGATACGAGCAGTACTTC. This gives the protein CASSPDRGRYEQYF.

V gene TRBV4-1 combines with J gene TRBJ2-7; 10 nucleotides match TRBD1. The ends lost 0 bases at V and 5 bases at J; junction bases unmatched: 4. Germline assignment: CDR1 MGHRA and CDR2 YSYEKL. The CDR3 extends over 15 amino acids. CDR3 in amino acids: CASSQEFGTGDEQYF. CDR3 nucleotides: TGCGCCAGCAGCCAAGAGTTCGGGACAGGGGACGAGCAGTACTTC.

In DNA form, the CDR3 reads TGTGCCAGCAGCCTAACTAGCGGGAGTTTCGATGAGCAGTTCTTC. Protein sequence: CASSLTSGSFDEQFF. The chain joins TRBV7-9 to TRBJ2-1; 11 nucleotides match TRBD2. CDR1 and CDR2 (germline): SEHNR, FQNEAQ (reference sequence). The CDR3 contains 15 residues. V lost 5 bases and J lost 8; bases outside the gene matches: 8. Variable domain in full (rest from reference TRBV7-9 and TRBJ2-1): DTGVSQNPRHKITKRGQNVTFRCDPISEHNRLYWYRQTLGQGPEFLTYFQNEAQLEKSRLLSDRFSAERPKGSFSTLEIQRTEQGDSAMYLCASSLTSGSFDEQFFGPGTRLTVL.

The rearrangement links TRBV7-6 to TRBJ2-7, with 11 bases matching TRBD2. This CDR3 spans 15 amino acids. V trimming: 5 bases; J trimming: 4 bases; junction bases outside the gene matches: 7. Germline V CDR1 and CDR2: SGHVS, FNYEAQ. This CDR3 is CASSRGTSGLYEQYF. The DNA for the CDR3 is TGTGCCAGCAGCCGGGGGACTAGCGGATTATACGAGCAGTACTTC. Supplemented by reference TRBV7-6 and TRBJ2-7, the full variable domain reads GAGVSQSPRYKVTKRGQDVALRCDPISGHVSLYWYRQALGQGPEFLTYFNYEAQQDKSGLPNDRFSAERPEGSISTLTIQRTEQRDSAMYRCASSRGTSGLYEQYFGPGTRLTVT.

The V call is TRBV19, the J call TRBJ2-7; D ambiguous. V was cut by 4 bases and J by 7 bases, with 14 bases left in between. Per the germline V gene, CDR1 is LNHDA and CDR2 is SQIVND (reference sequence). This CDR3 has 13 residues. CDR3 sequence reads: CASSTLRVKEQYF. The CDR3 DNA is TGTGCCAGTAGTACCCTCCGGGTGAAAGAGCAGTACTTC.

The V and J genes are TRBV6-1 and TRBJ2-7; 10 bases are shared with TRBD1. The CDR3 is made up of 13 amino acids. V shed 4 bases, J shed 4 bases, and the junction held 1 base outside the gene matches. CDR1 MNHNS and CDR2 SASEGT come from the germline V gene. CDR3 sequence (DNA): TGTGCCAGCAGTGGGGACAGGGGTTACGAGCAGTACTTC. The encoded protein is CASSGDRGYEQYF.

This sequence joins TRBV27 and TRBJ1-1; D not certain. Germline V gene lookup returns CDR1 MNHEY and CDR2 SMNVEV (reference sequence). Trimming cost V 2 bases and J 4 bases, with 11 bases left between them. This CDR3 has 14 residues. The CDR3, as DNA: TGTGCCAGCAGTTTAGGCGGGGTTTTCACTGAAGCTTTCTTT. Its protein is CASSLGGVFTEAFF.